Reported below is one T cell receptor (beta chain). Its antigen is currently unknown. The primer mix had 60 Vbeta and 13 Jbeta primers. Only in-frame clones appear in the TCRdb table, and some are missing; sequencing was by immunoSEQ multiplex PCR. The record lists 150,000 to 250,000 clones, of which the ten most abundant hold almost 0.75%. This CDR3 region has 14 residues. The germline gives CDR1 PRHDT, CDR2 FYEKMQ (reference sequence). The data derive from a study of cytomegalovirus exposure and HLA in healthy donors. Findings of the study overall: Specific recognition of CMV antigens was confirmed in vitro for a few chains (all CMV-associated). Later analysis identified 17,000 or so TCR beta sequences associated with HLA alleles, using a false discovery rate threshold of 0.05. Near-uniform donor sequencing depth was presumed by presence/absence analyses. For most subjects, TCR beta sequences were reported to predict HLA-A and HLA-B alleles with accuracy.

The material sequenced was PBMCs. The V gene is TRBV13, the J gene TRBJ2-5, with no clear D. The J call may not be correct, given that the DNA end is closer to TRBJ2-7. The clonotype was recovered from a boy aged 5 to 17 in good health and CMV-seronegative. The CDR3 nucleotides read TGTGCCAGCAGCTTAGGCCAAACCGCCTACGAGCAGTACTTC. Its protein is CASSLGQTAYEQYF.